The entry below gives a single T cell receptor beta chain sequence along with its context. This entry comes from a study of blood T cell repertoires in COVID-19. Study-wide context: COVID-19 samples collected from the United States, Italy and Spain covered acute and convalescent phases.

Enrolment of Seattle patients took place during active infection, and they were followed longitudinally. Original handling: Amplified reference gene primers provided the basis for estimating nucleated cell counts. Data came from immunoSEQ multiplex PCR; TCRdb stores just in-frame clones and leaves some out. V, J and clone size reflect that table, while D and trimming were determined from the DNA. This table holds about 280,000 clones, about 88% found once. Germline-derived CDR1 and CDR2 are MGHRA and YSYEKL. The CDR3 has 18 amino acids. Trimming at V came to 0 bases and at J to 4 bases, leaving 11 bases not matched to a gene.

The TCR sequence derives from a woman aged 25 to 39 with COVID-19, enrolled during active disease. This chain connects TRBV4-1 to TRBJ2-7; 11 bases match TRBD1. The material sequenced was peripheral blood. CDR3 in DNA: TGCGCCAGCAGCCAAGAACCTCGGACAGGGGGCATGGCATACGAGCAGTACTTC. Translated, it gives CASSQEPRTGGMAYEQYF.